These T cell receptor beta chains were read from a single sample in a study of T cell responses to AZD1222 COVID-19 vaccine. Profiled with immunoSEQ multiplex PCR; TCRdb holds only in-frame clones, not every one. The sample shows under 150,000 clones, roughly 90% of them seen only once. The source was peripheral blood, collected 28 days after the second AZD1222 dose. These receptors all stem from an adult who received the AZD1222 COVID-19 vaccine. Both conserved end residues are part of each CDR3. Each record gives: J gene, clone size, D gene, V gene, CDR3 protein, CDR3 DNA. The D gene is left open where the match is weak. Expanded clones get a size class; other rows say once, few or many, or leave the size out.

TRBJ1-1 | NA | TRBD1 | TRBV4-1 | CASSQDLGTGLLGAFF | TGCGCCAGCAGCCAAGACCTGGGGACAGGGTTATTGGGAGCTTTCTTT
TRBJ2-7 | NA | NA | TRBV14 | CASSQTATSRRWEQYF | TGTGCCAGCAGCCAAACGGCAACTAGCAGACGGTGGGAGCAGTACTTC
TRBJ2-3 | NA | TRBD2 | TRBV29-1 | CSGLGASGGVDTQYF | TGCAGCGGCCTTGGGGCTAGCGGGGGGGTAGATACGCAGTATTTT
TRBJ1-2 | NA | NA | TRBV29-1 | CSVDRTELGYGYTF | TGCAGCGTTGACCGGACCGAACTAGGCTATGGCTACACCTTC
TRBJ1-1 | NA | NA | TRBV7-2 | CASSSSWGRGTEAFF | TGTGCCAGCAGCTCCTCCTGGGGGAGGGGTACTGAAGCTTTCTTT
TRBJ1-5 | NA | NA | TRBV2 | CASSAGTPHNQPQHF | TGTGCCAGCTCTGCCGGGACCCCCCACAATCAGCCCCAGCATTTT
TRBJ2-7 | NA | TRBD1 | TRBV6-2/TRBV6-3 | CASSPQGFEQYF | TGTGCCAGCAGTCCACAGGGGTTCGAGCAGTACTTC
TRBJ1-2 | NA | TRBD1 | TRBV3-1/TRBV3-2 | CASSQGQAAGYTF | TGTGCCAGCAGCCAGGGACAGGCGGCAGGCTACACCTTC
TRBJ2-7 | once | NA | TRBV24-1 | CATSDSSRVVLKGAEQYF | TGTGCCACCAGTGATTCATCCAGAGTGGTCCTAAAAGGCGCCGAGCAGTACTTC
TRBJ2-2 | NA | TRBD2 | TRBV4-1 | CASSRTSGRRTGELFF | TGCGCCAGCAGCCGAACTAGCGGGAGACGGACCGGGGAGCTGTTTTTT
TRBJ1-2 | NA | NA | TRBV27 | CASSLQGFNYGYTF | TGTGCCAGCAGTTTACAGGGATTCAACTATGGCTACACCTTC
TRBJ1-2 | NA | TRBD1 | TRBV3-1/TRBV3-2 | CASSQERTGLKGYTF | TGTGCCAGCAGCCAAGAAAGGACAGGGCTTAAGGGCTACACCTTC
TRBJ1-6 | NA | TRBD1 | TRBV19 | CASSAGTGINSPLHF | TGTGCCAGTAGTGCAGGGACAGGGATAAATTCACCCCTCCACTTT
TRBJ1-1 | NA | TRBD1 | TRBV29-1 | CSVAPGTGVDAEAFF | TGCAGCGTTGCCCCCGGGACAGGCGTTGACGCTGAAGCTTTCTTT
TRBJ1-1 | NA | TRBD1 | TRBV30 | CAWSVTGDTEAFF | TGTGCCTGGAGTGTAACAGGGGACACTGAAGCTTTCTTT
TRBJ2-7 | NA | TRBD1 | TRBV6-2/TRBV6-3 | CASSLLGTGGYEQYF | TGTGCCAGCAGTCTACTGGGGACAGGGGGTTACGAGCAGTACTTC
TRBJ2-1 | NA | NA | TRBV5-1 | CASSSREGTYNEQFF | TGCGCCAGCAGCTCGCGAGAGGGCACCTACAATGAGCAGTTCTTC
TRBJ1-5 | NA | TRBD1 | TRBV2 | CASSGVTGGNQPQHF | TGTGCCAGCAGCGGGGTGACAGGGGGCAATCAGCCCCAGCATTTT
TRBJ1-1 | NA | TRBD1 | TRBV18 | CASSPGQGGTEAFF | TGTGCCAGCTCACCCGGACAGGGCGGCACTGAAGCTTTCTTT
TRBJ2-2 | NA | NA | TRBV5-4 | CASSLPGTGAGELFF | TGTGCCAGCAGCTTGCCGGGGACGGGGGCCGGGGAGCTGTTTTTT
TRBJ1-5 | NA | NA | TRBV7-2 | CASSLAGGTQPQHF | TGTGCCAGCAGCTTAGCTGGGGGCACCCAGCCCCAGCATTTT
TRBJ1-2 | NA | NA | TRBV27 | CASSAGAGYYGYTF | TGTGCCAGCAGCGCCGGGGCAGGGTACTATGGCTACACCTTC
TRBJ1-6 | NA | NA | TRBV7-3 | CASSLMFDSPLHF | TGTGCCAGCAGCTTAATGTTCGATTCACCCCTCCACTTT
TRBJ1-1 | NA | NA | TRBV7-8 | CASSFSGGGTEAFF | TGTGCCAGCAGCTTTAGTGGGGGGGGTACTGAAGCTTTCTTT
TRBJ1-3 | once | TRBD1 | TRBV30 | CAWSGDSISGNTIYF | TGTGCCTGGAGTGGGGACAGCATCTCTGGAAACACCATATATTTT
TRBJ1-2 | NA | NA | TRBV6-5 | CASRSPARNGYTF | TGTGCCAGCAGATCCCCGGCCAGGAATGGCTACACCTTC
TRBJ2-1 | NA | NA | TRBV4-1 | CASSQPVRRYNEQFF | TGCGCCAGCAGCCAACCAGTGCGGCGGTACAATGAGCAGTTCTTC